This T cell receptor beta chain was found in a study of beta chain features in type 1 diabetes. The study's findings and limits: The naive, central memory and Treg TCRB repertoires of patients appeared to be more similar to one another than those of healthy donors. Type 1 diabetes patients had VDJ junctions that carried fewer insertions and more deletions.

The authors reverse transcribed all of the isolated RNA, so sequencing captured expressed TCRB transcripts. Approximately 3.6 million reads was the average for naive, central memory and regulatory T cell samples. The assay was immunoSEQ multiplex PCR, and TCRdb's table has in-frame clones only and misses some. The sample contains 200,000 to 300,000 clones, 25% to 30% of which appear only once. CDR3 length: 16 amino acids. Between the trimmed V and J ends, which lost 5 bases and 7 bases, there was a span of 21 bases. Germline CDR1 and CDR2: MDHEN and SYDVKM. Details on this clone: What it binds is unknown.

V and J are TRBV28 and TRBJ2-1; no reliable D call. The clonotype comes from a young man in good health. The sequenced sample consisted of central memory CD4+ T cells from blood. CDR3 region: CASSLQIVSLGNEQFF. The CDR3 bases are TGTGCCAGCAGTCTCCAGATTGTAAGTTTGGGAAATGAGCAGTTCTTC.